This T cell receptor (beta chain) was recorded in a study of blood T cell repertoires in COVID-19. V was clipped by 1 base and J by 7 bases, with 15 bases between them. Germline V gene data show CDR1 as SGHRS and CDR2 as YFSETQ. This CDR3 is 15 amino acids long. Repertoires were generated with immunoSEQ multiplex PCR, while TCRdb's copy carries only in-frame clones and drops some. This sample has approximately 180,000 clones, with 85% to 90% found just once. The source of this sequence is a woman in her seventies with COVID-19, enrolled during active disease. Sequenced material: peripheral blood. This rearrangement joins TRBV5-1 to TRBJ2-1, with D unresolved. In DNA form, the CDR3 reads TGCGCCAGCAGCTTGCGGCTTGGCGGAGAGAATGAGCAGTTCTTC. Amino acid sequence: CASSLRLGGENEQFF.